Below, one T cell receptor beta chain is given with its context. A single count supports this clone. Its specific antigen is unknown. No much larger clonotype is one base removed from it; base qualities were not supplied. The data are from a study of OX40 agonist ivuxolimab in advanced cancers. Turning to the overall study: The costimulatory receptor OX40 (CD134) was targeted by ivuxolimab, a fully human IgG2 agonistic monoclonal antibody. The dose-escalation cohort was about 83% male with a mean age of about 60 years, ranging from 23 to 79. Patients were allowed to have had prior anti-PD-1, anti-PD-L1 or anti-CTLA-4 therapy, and around 40% of the dose-escalation patients had previously received checkpoint inhibitors. Partial responses occurred in three dose-escalation patients, of whom one had hepatocellular carcinoma and two had cutaneous melanoma. The purpose of peripheral TCRbeta sequencing was to test whether ivuxolimab changed TCR sequence diversity and led to clonal T-cell expansion. Among the roughly 52 dose-escalation patients, around 20 had hepatocellular carcinoma, 15 or so melanoma, 9 renal cell carcinoma and 9 head and neck cancer. Intravenous ivuxolimab was administered to patients every 2 weeks at six dose levels: 0.01, 0.1, 0.3, 1.5, 3 and 10 mg/kg. The paper describes the monotherapy dose-escalation part (N ≈ 52 patients) of the phase I trial of ivuxolimab. Findings and caveats that apply to the study as a whole: On average, CD8+ T cells showed more expanded clones than CD4+ T cells after ivuxolimab. Low levels of normalized T-cell clonal expansion were also seen in some patients who did not respond. In the 0.1-3.0 mg/kg groups, partial responders had among the lowest normalized peripheral clonal expansion, particularly in CD8+ T cells. Clonal expansion of both CD4+ and CD8+ blood T cells was observed from baseline to week 6 at doses 0.1 to 3.0 mg/kg. Antigen specificity was not determined for the clonally expanded peripheral T cells.

From V the trimming removes 0 bases and from J it removes 2 bases, while the gene matches leave 1 base of the junction unaccounted for. CDR1 and CDR2, per the germline V gene, are SGHRS and YFSETQ. Including the terminal cysteine and phenylalanine, the CDR3 comprises 15 residues. The read is trimmed to its CDR3 DNA, 45 bases read in frame from base 1. For sequencing of the TCRbeta CDR3 region, genomic DNA was extracted from the sorted cells. The immunoSEQ Assay was used for sequencing of TCRbeta CDR3 regions. The table was pulled from immuneACCESS by TCRdb, which kept in-frame rearrangements only. Such tables lose some clones; where checked, under half of the loss comes from unresolved V genes, and the rest has no known cause. The sample has about 65,000 clones on record, around 87% of them singletons. The top ten constitute less than 0.4% of the sample. The trial excluded patients who had a history of autoimmune disease or were on systemic immunosuppression. Peripheral blood for TCR sequencing was collected from all dose cohorts at baseline, on cycle 4 day 1, and on cycle 7 day 1. The samples were taken from a phase I, first-in-human, multicenter, open-label dose-escalation trial of ivuxolimab. Adults with locally advanced or metastatic melanoma, renal cell, hepatocellular, or head and neck squamous cell carcinoma were enrolled in the trial. Before TCR sequencing, CD4+ T cells and CD8+ T cells from peripheral blood were sorted into separate populations.

The TCR originated in an adult with an advanced solid tumor such as melanoma, head and neck, liver or kidney cancer. The material was CD4+ or CD8+ T cells sorted from blood, obtained in a trial of the OX40 agonist ivuxolimab. The V and J segments used are TRBV5-1 and TRBJ2-1, with 8 bases in between that match TRBD2. The DNA sequence is given as TGCGCCAGCAGCTTGGGGACTAGCACCTACAATGAGCAGTTCTTC. It codes for CASSLGTSTYNEQFF.